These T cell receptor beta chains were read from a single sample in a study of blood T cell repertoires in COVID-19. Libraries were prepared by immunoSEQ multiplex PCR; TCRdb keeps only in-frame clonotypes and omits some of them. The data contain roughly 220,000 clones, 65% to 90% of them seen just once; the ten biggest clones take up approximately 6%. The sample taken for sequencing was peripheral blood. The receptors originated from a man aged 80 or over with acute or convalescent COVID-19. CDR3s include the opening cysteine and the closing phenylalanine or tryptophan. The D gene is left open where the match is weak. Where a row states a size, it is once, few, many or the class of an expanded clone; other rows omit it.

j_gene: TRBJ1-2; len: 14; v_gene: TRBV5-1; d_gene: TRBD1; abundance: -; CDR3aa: CASSLTQGNYGYTF; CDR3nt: TGCGCCAGCAGCTTAACACAGGGGAACTATGGCTACACCTTC
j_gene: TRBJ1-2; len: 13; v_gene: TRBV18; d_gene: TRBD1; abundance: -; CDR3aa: CASSPDRDIGYTF; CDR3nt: TGTGCCAGCTCCCCGGACAGGGATATTGGCTACACCTTC
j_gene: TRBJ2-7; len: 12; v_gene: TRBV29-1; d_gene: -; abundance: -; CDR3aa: CSVSGGSYEQYF; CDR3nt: TGCAGCGTCTCAGGAGGCTCCTACGAGCAGTACTTC
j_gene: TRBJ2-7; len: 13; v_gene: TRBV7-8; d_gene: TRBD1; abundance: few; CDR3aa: CASSRTGAYEQYF; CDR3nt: TGTGCCAGCAGCCGGACAGGGGCCTACGAGCAGTACTTC
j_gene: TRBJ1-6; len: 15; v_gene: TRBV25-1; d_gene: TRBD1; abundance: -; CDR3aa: CASRESGGFNSPLHF; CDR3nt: TGTGCCAGCAGGGAGTCAGGGGGCTTTAATTCACCCCTCCACTTT
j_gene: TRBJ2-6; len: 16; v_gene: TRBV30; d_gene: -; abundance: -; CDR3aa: CAWNRDTDSGANVLTF; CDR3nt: TGTGCCTGGAACCGAGACACCGACTCTGGGGCCAACGTCCTGACTTTC
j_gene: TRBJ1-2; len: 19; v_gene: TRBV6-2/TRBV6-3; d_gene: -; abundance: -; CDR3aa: CASSYSIVDSSLNTYGYTF; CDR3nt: TGTGCCAGCAGTTACTCGATCGTGGACAGTTCATTGAACACCTATGGCTACACCTTC
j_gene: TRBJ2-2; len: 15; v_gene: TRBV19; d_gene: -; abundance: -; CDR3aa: CASRTGTLNTGELFF; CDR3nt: TGTGCCAGCCGGACCGGGACTTTGAACACCGGGGAGCTGTTTTTT
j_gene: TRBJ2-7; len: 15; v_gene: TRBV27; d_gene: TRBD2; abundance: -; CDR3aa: CASSNDPGLGYEQYF; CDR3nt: TGTGCCAGCAGTAACGACCCGGGACTAGGATACGAGCAGTACTTC
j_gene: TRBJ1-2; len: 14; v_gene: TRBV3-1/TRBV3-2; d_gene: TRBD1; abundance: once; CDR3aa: CASSQPGQGGGYTF; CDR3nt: TGTGCCAGCAGCCAACCGGGACAGGGAGGAGGCTACACCTTC
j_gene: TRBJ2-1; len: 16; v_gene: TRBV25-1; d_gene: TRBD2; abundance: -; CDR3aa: CASSEATSGLYNEQFF; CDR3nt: TGTGCCAGCAGTGAGGCAACTAGCGGACTTTACAATGAGCAGTTCTTC
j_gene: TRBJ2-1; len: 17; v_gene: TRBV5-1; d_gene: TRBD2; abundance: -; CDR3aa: CASSLVSSGRIYNEQFF; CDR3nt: TGCGCCAGCAGCTTGGTGTCTAGCGGGAGGATCTACAATGAGCAGTTCTTC
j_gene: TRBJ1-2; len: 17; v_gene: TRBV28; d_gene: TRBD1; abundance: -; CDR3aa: CASTTGTGPLANYGYTF; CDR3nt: TGTGCCAGCACAACCGGGACAGGTCCTTTAGCTAACTATGGCTACACCTTC
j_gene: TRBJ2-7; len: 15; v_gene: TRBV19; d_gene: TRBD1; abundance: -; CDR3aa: CASSRPGQGFFEQYF; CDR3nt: TGTGCCAGTAGCCGTCCGGGACAGGGGTTTTTCGAGCAGTACTTC
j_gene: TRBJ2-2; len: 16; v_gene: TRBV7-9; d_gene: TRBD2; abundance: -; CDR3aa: CASSLGVAGVPGELFF; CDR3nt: TGTGCCAGCAGCTTAGGTGTTGCGGGGGTTCCCGGGGAGCTGTTTTTT
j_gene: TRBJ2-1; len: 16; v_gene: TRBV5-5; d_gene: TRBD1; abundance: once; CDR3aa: CASSLEGQGTYNEQFF; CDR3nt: TGTGCCAGCAGCTTGGAGGGACAGGGGACCTACAATGAGCAGTTCTTC
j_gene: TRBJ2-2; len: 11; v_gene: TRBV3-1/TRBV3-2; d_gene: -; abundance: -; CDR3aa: CASRRSGELFF; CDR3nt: TGTGCCAGCAGGAGGTCCGGGGAGCTGTTTTTT
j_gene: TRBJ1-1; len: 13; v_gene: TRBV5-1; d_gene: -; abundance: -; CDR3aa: CASSLAEGLRAFF; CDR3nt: TGCGCCAGCAGCTTGGCCGAGGGTCTACGGGCTTTCTTT
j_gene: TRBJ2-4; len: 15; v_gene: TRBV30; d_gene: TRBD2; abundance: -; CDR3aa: CAWRVAGGAKNIQYF; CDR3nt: TGTGCCTGGAGAGTAGCGGGGGGGGCCAAAAACATTCAGTACTTC
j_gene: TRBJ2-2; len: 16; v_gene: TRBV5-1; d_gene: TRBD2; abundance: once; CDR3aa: CASSIRLAETTGELFF; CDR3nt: TGCGCCAGCAGCATACGACTAGCGGAAACAACCGGGGAGCTGTTTTTT
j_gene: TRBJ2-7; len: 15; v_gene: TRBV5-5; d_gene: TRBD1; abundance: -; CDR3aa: CASGRSGTGAYEQYF; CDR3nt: TGTGCCAGCGGCCGGAGTGGGACAGGGGCATACGAGCAGTACTTC
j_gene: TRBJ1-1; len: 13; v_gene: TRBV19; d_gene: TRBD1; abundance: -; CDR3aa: CASTGTGRTEAFF; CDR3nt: TGTGCCAGTACCGGGACAGGGCGCACTGAAGCTTTCTTT
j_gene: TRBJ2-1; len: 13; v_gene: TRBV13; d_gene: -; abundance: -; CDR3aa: CASRFSILGVQFF; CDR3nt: TGTGCCAGCAGGTTTAGTATCCTGGGAGTGCAGTTCTTC
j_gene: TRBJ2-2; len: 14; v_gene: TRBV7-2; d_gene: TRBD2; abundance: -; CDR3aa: CASTREANTGELFF; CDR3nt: TGTGCCAGCACCCGGGAGGCGAACACCGGGGAGCTGTTTTTT
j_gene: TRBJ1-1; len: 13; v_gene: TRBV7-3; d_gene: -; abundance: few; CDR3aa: CASSFERDTEAFF; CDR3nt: TGTGCCAGCAGCTTCGAGAGAGACACTGAAGCTTTCTTT
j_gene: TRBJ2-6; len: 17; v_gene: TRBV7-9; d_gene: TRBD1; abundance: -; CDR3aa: CASSSGQGARGANVLTF; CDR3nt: TGTGCCAGCAGCTCTGGACAGGGGGCGCGTGGGGCCAACGTCCTGACTTTC
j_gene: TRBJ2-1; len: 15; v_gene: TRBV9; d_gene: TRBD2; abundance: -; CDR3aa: CASSVGLAGDHEQFF; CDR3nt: TGTGCCAGCAGCGTAGGACTAGCGGGAGACCATGAGCAGTTCTTC
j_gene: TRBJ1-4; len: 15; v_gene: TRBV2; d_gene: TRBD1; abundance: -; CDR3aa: CASKGQGRTNEKLFF; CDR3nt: TGTGCCAGCAAAGGACAGGGTCGAACTAATGAAAAACTGTTTTTT
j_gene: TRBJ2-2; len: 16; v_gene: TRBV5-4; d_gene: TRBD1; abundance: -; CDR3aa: CASSPPGQTNTGELFF; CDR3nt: TGTGCCAGCAGCCCCCCGGGACAGACTAACACCGGGGAGCTGTTTTTT
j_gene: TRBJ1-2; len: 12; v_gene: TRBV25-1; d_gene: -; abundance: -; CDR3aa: CASSEQNYGYTF; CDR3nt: TGTGCCAGCAGTGAACAGAACTATGGCTACACCTTC
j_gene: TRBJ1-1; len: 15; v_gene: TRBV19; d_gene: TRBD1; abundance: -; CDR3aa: CASSMFDRANTEAFF; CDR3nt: TGTGCCAGTAGTATGTTCGACAGGGCGAACACTGAAGCTTTCTTT
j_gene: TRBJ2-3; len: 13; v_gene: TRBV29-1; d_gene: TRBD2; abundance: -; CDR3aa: CSVLAGGSDTQYF; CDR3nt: TGCAGCGTTCTAGCGGGAGGCTCAGATACGCAGTATTTT
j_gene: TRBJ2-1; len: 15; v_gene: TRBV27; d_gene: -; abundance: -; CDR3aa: CASRSQASSYNEQFF; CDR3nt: TGTGCCAGCAGATCACAGGCTAGCTCCTACAATGAGCAGTTCTTC
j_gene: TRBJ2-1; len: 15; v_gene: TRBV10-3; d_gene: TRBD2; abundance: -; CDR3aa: CAIRREGTSYNEQFF; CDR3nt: TGTGCCATCAGGCGGGAGGGAACCTCCTACAATGAGCAGTTCTTC
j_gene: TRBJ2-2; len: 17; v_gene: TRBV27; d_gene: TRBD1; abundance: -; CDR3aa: CASTRGGDSVKSGELFF; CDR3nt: TGTGCCAGCACCCGGGGTGGGGACAGTGTCAAATCCGGGGAGCTGTTTTTT
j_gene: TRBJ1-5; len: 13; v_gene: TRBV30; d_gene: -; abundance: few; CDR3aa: CAWSIQGSQPQHF; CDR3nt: TGTGCCTGGAGTATTCAGGGGAGTCAGCCCCAGCATTTT
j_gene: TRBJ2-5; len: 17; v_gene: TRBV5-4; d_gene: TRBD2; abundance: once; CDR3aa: CASSLATGLHTKETQYF; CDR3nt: TGTGCCAGCAGCTTGGCCACGGGACTACACACAAAAGAGACCCAGTACTTC
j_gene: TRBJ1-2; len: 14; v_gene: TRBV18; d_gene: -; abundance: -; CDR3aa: CASSPGGVNYGYTF; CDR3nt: TGTGCCAGCTCACCAGGGGGCGTTAACTATGGCTACACCTTC
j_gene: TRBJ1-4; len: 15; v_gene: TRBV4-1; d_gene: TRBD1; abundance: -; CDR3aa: CASSQEGQPNEKLFF; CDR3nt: TGCGCCAGCAGCCAGGAGGGACAGCCGAATGAAAAACTGTTTTTT
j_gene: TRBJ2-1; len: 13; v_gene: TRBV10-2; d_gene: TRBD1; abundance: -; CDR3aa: CASRETGRNEQFF; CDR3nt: TGCGCCAGCAGGGAGACAGGGCGCAATGAGCAGTTCTTC
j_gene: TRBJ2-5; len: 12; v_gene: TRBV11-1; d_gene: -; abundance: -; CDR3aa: CASSSPGGVQYF; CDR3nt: TGTGCCAGCAGCTCCCCCGGCGGAGTTCAGTACTTC
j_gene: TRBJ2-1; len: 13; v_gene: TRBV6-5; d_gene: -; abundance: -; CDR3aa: CASTEGRTHEQFF; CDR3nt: TGTGCCAGCACGGAGGGGAGGACCCATGAGCAGTTCTTC
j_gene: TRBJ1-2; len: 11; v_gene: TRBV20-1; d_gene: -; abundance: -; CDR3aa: CSVARHEGYTF; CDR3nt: TGCAGTGTTGCGCGCCACGAGGGCTACACCTTC
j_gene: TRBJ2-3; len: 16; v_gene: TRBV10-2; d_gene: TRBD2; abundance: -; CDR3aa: CASSPGLAGGTDTQYF; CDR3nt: TGCGCCAGCAGTCCTGGACTAGCGGGAGGTACAGATACGCAGTATTTT
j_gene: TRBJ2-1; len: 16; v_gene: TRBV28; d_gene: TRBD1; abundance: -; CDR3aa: CASRVTGTGVINEQFF; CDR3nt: TGTGCCAGCAGAGTAACCGGGACAGGGGTCATCAATGAGCAGTTCTTC
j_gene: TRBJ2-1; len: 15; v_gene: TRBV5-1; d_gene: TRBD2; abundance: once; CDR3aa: CASSSTSGDYNEQFF; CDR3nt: TGCGCCAGCAGCTCGACTAGCGGGGATTACAATGAGCAGTTCTTC
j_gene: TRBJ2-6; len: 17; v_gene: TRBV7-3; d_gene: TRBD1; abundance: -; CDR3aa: CASSLGTGGSGANVLTF; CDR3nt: TGTGCCAGCAGCTTAGGGACAGGGGGCTCCGGGGCCAACGTCCTGACTTTC
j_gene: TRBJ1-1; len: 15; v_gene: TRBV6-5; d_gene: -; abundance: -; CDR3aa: CASRLFSGMNTEAFF; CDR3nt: TGTGCCAGCAGACTGTTCTCGGGGATGAACACTGAAGCTTTCTTT
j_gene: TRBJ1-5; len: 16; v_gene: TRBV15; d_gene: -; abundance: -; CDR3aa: CATSRDRPGVNQPQHF; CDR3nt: TGTGCCACCAGCAGAGATAGGCCAGGGGTTAATCAGCCCCAGCATTTT
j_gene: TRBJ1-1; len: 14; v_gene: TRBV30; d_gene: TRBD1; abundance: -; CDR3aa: CALTQGQGGTEAFF; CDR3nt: TGTGCCTTGACCCAGGGTCAGGGGGGTACTGAAGCTTTCTTT
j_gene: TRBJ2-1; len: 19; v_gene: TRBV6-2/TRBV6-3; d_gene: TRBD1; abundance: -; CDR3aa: CASSRGTGGTSLFYNEQFF; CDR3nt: TGTGCCAGCAGTCGGGGGACAGGGGGGACTAGCCTCTTCTACAATGAGCAGTTCTTC
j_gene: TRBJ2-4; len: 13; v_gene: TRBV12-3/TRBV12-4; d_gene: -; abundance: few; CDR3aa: CAIGLGGKNIQYF; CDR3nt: TGTGCCATCGGCCTGGGGGGCAAAAACATTCAGTACTTC
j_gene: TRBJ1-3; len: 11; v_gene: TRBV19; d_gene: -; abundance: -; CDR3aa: CASSAINTIYF; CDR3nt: TGTGCCAGTAGCGCTATTAACACCATATATTTT
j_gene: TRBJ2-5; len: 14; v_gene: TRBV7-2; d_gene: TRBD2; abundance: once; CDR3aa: CASSRTSGSYTQYF; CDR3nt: TGTGCCAGCAGTCGGACTAGCGGGAGTTATACCCAGTACTTC